Below are 25 T cell receptor beta chains sequenced from a single sample in a study of shared clonotypes between healthy human individuals. CD45RO-negative CD8 cells positively selected for CCR7 made up the naive population, which excluded terminally differentiated effector memory CD45RA+ cells. The repertoire was sequenced with immunoSEQ multiplex PCR; TCRdb's copy has only in-frame clones and lacks some. The repertoire holds about 2.2 million clones, just under 95% seen once, with over 1.5% in the top ten. The specimen was naive CD8+ T cells from PBMCs. The receptors derive from a man in his late teens or twenties in good health. Some clones in this sample may be carry-over from other donors' samples.

This chain joins TRBV13 and TRBJ1-2, with 10 bases identical to TRBD1. CDR3 length equals 13 residues. The V gene end was trimmed by 8 bases and the J gene end by 8 bases; junction bases not matched to a gene: 8. The germline gives CDR1 PRHDT, CDR2 FYEKMQ (reference sequence). This chain's CDR3 is CASRTGGWEGYTF. The CDR3 coding sequence is TGTGCCAGCCGGACAGGGGGTTGGGAAGGCTACACCTTC.

The chain is built from TRBV10-3 and TRBJ2-7; 7 bases are shared with TRBD2. This CDR3 contains 16 residues. V dropped 4 bases and J dropped 2; count of bases not matched to a gene: 11. Germline V gene sequence: CDR1 ENHRY, CDR2 SYGVKD. The CDR3 DNA reads as TGTGCCATCAGTGTAAATAGCGGGCGGACCACCTACGAGCAGTACTTC. Translating it yields CAISVNSGRTTYEQYF.

This clone came up once. The chain combines TRBV4-1 with TRBJ2-7, with 7 nucleotides matching TRBD2. Germline V CDR1 and CDR2: MGHRA, YSYEKL. V shed 1 base, J shed 4 bases, and the junction held 10 bases outside the gene matches. CDR3 length equals 16 residues. The DNA for the CDR3 is TGCGCCAGCAGCCAAGCCCTGGCGGGAGTCGAGTACGAGCAGTACTTC. Protein: CASSQALAGVEYEQYF.

This rearrangement joins TRBV7-2 to TRBJ2-7; tentative D call: TRBD1 (6 bases). V was shortened by 1 base and J by 6 bases, with 13 bases between the two germline ends. This CDR3 comprises 14 residues. CDR1 SGHTA and CDR2 FQGNSA come from the germline V gene. CDR3 DNA sequence: TGTGCCAGCAGCTTAGTAGTCAGGGGTGGCGAGCAGTACTTC. This translates into CASSLVVRGGEQYF.

V usage is TRBV7-2 and J usage is TRBJ1-5, with D perhaps matching TRBD1 (5 bases). Deletions cut 5 bases from V and 2 bases from J, with 13 bases between. This CDR3 has 15 residues. Germline V gene lookup returns CDR1 SGHTA and CDR2 FQGNSA. CDR3 protein: CASSPGAQGNQPQHF. The CDR3 DNA is TGTGCCAGCAGCCCCGGGGCTCAGGGCAATCAGCCCCAGCATTTT.

V and J are TRBV28 and TRBJ2-5; D possibly corresponds to TRBD1 (6 bases). Germline loops: CDR1 MDHEN, CDR2 SYDVKM. V lost 3 bases, J lost 6 bases, and 14 bases lay in between. The CDR3 covers 14 residues. CDR3 region: CASSLDRFVKTQYF. The CDR3 DNA is TGTGCCAGCAGTTTGGACAGATTCGTGAAGACCCAGTACTTC.

This sequence joins TRBV6-5 and TRBJ2-2; 7 positions agree with TRBD2. There are 14 residues in the CDR3. Germline-derived CDR1 and CDR2 are MNHEY and SVGAGI. V trimming: 4 bases; J trimming: 6 bases; junction bases outside the gene matches: 5. This CDR3 is CASSWGLPAGELFF. In nucleotides, the CDR3 is TGTGCCAGCAGTTGGGGACTACCAGCCGGGGAGCTGTTTTTT.

This chain uses TRBV15 with TRBJ2-1; the D gene is possibly TRBD2 (6 bases). The germline V gene has CDR1 LNHNV and CDR2 YYDKDF (reference sequence). The V end lost 1 base, the J end lost 8 bases, and 18 bases lay between the germline ends. The CDR3 sequence is 16 residues long. This chain's CDR3 is CATSRGSGSLIDEQFF. The CDR3 DNA follows: TGTGCCACCAGCAGAGGTTCCGGGAGTTTAATCGATGAGCAGTTCTTC.

The table lists this clone with a count of one. This chain links TRBV7-2 with TRBJ2-1, with D maybe TRBD2 (5 bases). V shed 7 bases and J shed 3 bases, with 16 bases lying between them. Germline V lookup: CDR1 SGHTA, CDR2 FQGNSA. The CDR3 sequence is 15 residues long. The CDR3 loop reads CASTEELEDYNEQFF. CDR3 nucleotides: TGTGCCAGCACCGAAGAACTAGAGGACTACAATGAGCAGTTCTTC.

The chain uses TRBV9 and TRBJ2-1, with D perhaps matching TRBD1 (5 bases). In germline, CDR1 is SGDLS, CDR2 YYNGEE. Trimming removed 3 bases from V and 2 bases from J, with 18 bases in between. There are 17 residues in the CDR3. The CDR3 is CASSALSGQGTYNEQFF. The CDR3 bases are TGTGCCAGCAGCGCCCTCAGTGGTCAGGGCACCTACAATGAGCAGTTCTTC. The full variable domain, in which reference TRBV9 and TRBJ2-1 provide the parts outside the CDR3, is DSGVTQTPKHLITATGQRVTLRCSPRSGDLSVYWYQQSLDQGLQFLIQYYNGEERAKGNILERFSAQQFPDLHSELNLSSLELGDSALYFCASSALSGQGTYNEQFFGPGTRLTVL.

The chain couples TRBV29-1 to TRBJ2-3; 9 positions match TRBD1. The CDR3 is 14 residues long. V shed 7 bases and J 4 bases; nucleotides not matched to a gene: 9. CDR1 is SQVTM and CDR2 is ANQGSEA in the germline V gene. The CDR3 here is CSAGTGYGADTQYF. The CDR3 DNA follows: TGCAGCGCTGGGACAGGGTATGGGGCAGATACGCAGTATTTT.

This chain connects TRBV6-6 to TRBJ2-1; 8 bases are a match to TRBD2. The V gene end was trimmed by 7 bases and the J gene end by 9 bases; junction bases not matched to a gene: 11. The CDR3 runs 14 residues. Germline V gene lookup returns CDR1 MNHNY and CDR2 SVGAGI (reference sequence). The DNA for the CDR3 is TGTGCCAGCACCGACCTTAGGACTAGCAGTGAGCAGTTCTTC. Amino acids: CASTDLRTSSEQFF.

This sequence joins TRBV10-3 and TRBJ2-7, with 11 bases aligning to TRBD2. The CDR3 contains 17 residues. Per germline, CDR1 ENHRY and CDR2 SYGVKD. The J segment lost 0 bases and the V segment lost 4 bases, leaving 8 bases of the junction unmatched. DNA for the CDR3: TGTGCCATCAGTGGGGGGGCGACTAGCGGGATCTCCTACGAGCAGTACTTC. Translating gives CAISGGATSGISYEQYF.

This clone was seen a single time. The chain combines TRBV7-6 with TRBJ2-1; D may correspond to TRBD1 or TRBD2 (5 bases each). The length of the CDR3 is 15 residues. Germline V gives CDR1 SGHVS, CDR2 FNYEAQ. V was cut by 5 bases and J by 4 bases, with 15 bases left in between. CDR3 amino acids: CASSPGPLAYNEQFF. DNA of the CDR3: TGTGCCAGCAGCCCAGGGCCGCTAGCTTACAATGAGCAGTTCTTC.

J is TRBJ1-1 and V is TRBV4-1; D is undetermined. V lost 6 bases and J lost 3, with 8 bases in between. The CDR3 covers 12 residues. Germline values: CDR1 MGHRA, CDR2 YSYEKL. The CDR3 DNA is TGCGCCAGCAGTCAAAAGCACACTGAAGCTTTCTTT. Encoded protein: CASSQKHTEAFF.

J is TRBJ1-3 and V is TRBV7-9; D is possibly TRBD1 (5 bases). The CDR3 totals 16 residues. Trimming took 3 bases from V and 4 from J, leaving 16 bases between them. Germline CDR1 reads SEHNR; CDR2 reads FQNEAQ (reference sequence). CDR3 loop: CASSFPGGEAGNTIYF. CDR3 sequence (DNA): TGTGCCAGCAGCTTCCCGGGAGGGGAGGCGGGAAACACCATATATTTT.

This rearrangement joins TRBV7-9 to TRBJ2-1, with D possibly TRBD2 on 6 matching bases. V dropped 4 bases and J dropped 5 bases, with 18 bases sitting between them. This CDR3 has 16 residues. The germline V gene has CDR1 SEHNR and CDR2 FQNEAQ (reference sequence). CDR3 protein: CASSSPGTFIDNEQFF. Here the CDR3 DNA reads TGTGCCAGCAGCTCTCCCGGGACTTTTATCGACAATGAGCAGTTCTTC.

A note on this clone: This sample also contains other DNA sequences that code for the same CDR3. V gene TRBV9 combines with J gene TRBJ2-1; TRBD2 aligns across 9 bases. With V trimmed by 0 bases and J by 4 bases, 5 bases remained unmatched. CDR1 is SGDLS, CDR2 YYNGEE, per germline. The CDR3 runs to 16 residues. The CDR3 nucleotides read TGTGCCAGCAGCGTAGGGCTAGCGGGGTTGTACAATGAGCAGTTCTTC. This codes for CASSVGLAGLYNEQFF.

The chain employs TRBV27 and TRBJ1-2, with D possibly TRBD1 on 6 matching bases. This CDR3 contains 14 residues. Trimming stripped 8 bases from V and 7 bases from J, with 20 bases between. Per germline, CDR1 MNHEY and CDR2 SMNVEV (reference sequence). CDR3 DNA: TGTGCCAGCGGCCTGATTACAGGGTATGCTGGCTACACCTTC. It encodes CASGLITGYAGYTF.

Worth noting for this clone: Other DNA variants within this sample encode the same CDR3. CDR3 nucleotides: TGTGCCAGCAGTTTGGGGGATGAGCAGTTCTTC. The encoded protein is CASSLGDEQFF. The chain joins TRBV27 to TRBJ2-1; the D call may be TRBD1 or TRBD2 (5 bases each). Trimming took off 3 bases at V and 8 bases at J, with 5 bases between the two ends. Germline CDR1 and CDR2: MNHEY and SMNVEV (reference sequence). This CDR3 comprises 11 residues.

The chain employs TRBV29-1 and TRBJ1-3; tentatively, D is TRBD1 (5 bases). The CDR3 is 14 amino acids. CDR1 and CDR2 (germline): SQVTM, ANQGSEA. V lost 7 bases and J 2 bases, leaving 15 bases between the germline ends. The chain's CDR3 is CSAFGDLPGNTIYF. In DNA form, the CDR3 reads TGCAGCGCTTTCGGGGACCTCCCTGGAAACACCATATATTTT. Based on the CDR3 plus reference TRBV29-1 and TRBJ1-3, the full variable domain is SAVISQKPSRDICQRGTSLTIQCQVDSQVTMMFWYRQQPGQSLTLIATANQGSEATYESGFVIDKFPISRPNLTFSTLTVSNMSPEDSSIYLCSAFGDLPGNTIYFGEGSWLTVV.

The chain joins TRBV19 to TRBJ2-1, with D possibly TRBD1 on 6 matching bases. The CDR3 consists of 15 residues. Germline loops: CDR1 LNHDA, CDR2 SQIVND (reference sequence). V dropped 10 bases and J dropped 0 bases, with 16 bases sitting between them. CDR3 sequence reads: CATRWTASSYNEQFF. CDR3 sequence (DNA): TGTGCCACTAGGTGGACAGCAAGCTCCTACAATGAGCAGTTCTTC.

This clone was seen once. The rearrangement joins TRBV27 to TRBJ2-7, with TRBD1 matching 8 bases. The CDR3 is made up of 15 amino acids. J lost 2 bases, V lost 5 bases, and 8 bases had no gene match. CDR1 is MNHEY, CDR2 SMNVEV, per germline (reference sequence). The CDR3 loop is CASSTRTGQTYEQYF. The DNA for the CDR3 is TGTGCCAGCAGTACCCGGACAGGGCAGACCTACGAGCAGTACTTC.

The rearrangement uses TRBV16 and TRBJ1-1, with D possibly being TRBD1 (6 bases). This CDR3 is built from 14 residues. The germline gives CDR1 KGHSY, CDR2 FQNENV. V shed 7 bases and J shed 2 bases, with 14 bases lying between them. The CDR3 reads CASTPVGANTEAFF. CDR3 coding DNA: TGTGCCAGCACCCCCGTGGGGGCCAACACTGAAGCTTTCTTT.

The chain recombines TRBV7-3 with TRBJ2-2; the match to TRBD1 covers 8 bases. CDR1 SGHTA and CDR2 FQGTGA come from the germline V gene. J lost 2 bases, V lost 4 bases, and 6 bases had no gene match. The CDR3 spans 16 residues. The CDR3 loop reads CASSSSSGGNTGELFF. The CDR3 DNA is TGTGCCAGCAGCTCCTCCTCAGGGGGCAACACCGGGGAGCTGTTTTTT.